Following are 15 T cell receptor beta chains from one sample sequenced in a study of T cell responses to AZD1222 COVID-19 vaccine. Sequenced by immunoSEQ multiplex PCR; TCRdb stores in-frame clones only, minus some. The sample has more than 95,000 clones, 85% to 90% seen once; the top ten hold approximately 7%. Sequencing used peripheral blood, obtained on day 0 of AZD1222 vaccination. The receptors here all came from an adult in good health.

The chain combines TRBV10-3 with TRBJ2-1; D is unclear. Per germline, CDR1 ENHRY and CDR2 SYGVKD. The CDR3 length is 14 residues. V dropped 2 bases and J dropped 2 bases, with 7 bases sitting between them. The CDR3 nucleotides read TGTGCCATCAGTGAGGACATGGCCTACAATGAGCAGTTCTTC. It translates to CAISEDMAYNEQFF.

The rearrangement uses TRBV15 and TRBJ2-5, with a weak D call TRBD2 (5 bases). From germline, CDR1 is LNHNV and CDR2 YYDKDF (reference sequence). Trimming removed 1 base from V and 2 bases from J, with 8 bases in between. The CDR3 length is 14 residues. CDR3 bases: TGTGCCACCAGCAGAGGAGGGCTTCAAGAGACCCAGTACTTC. Its translation is CATSRGGLQETQYF. The whole variable domain, remainder taken from reference TRBV15 and TRBJ2-5, is DAMVIQNPRYQVTQFGKPVTLSCSQTLNHNVMYWYQQKSSQAPKLLFHYYDKDFNNEADTPDNFQSRRPNTSFCFLDIRSPGLGDTAMYLCATSRGGLQETQYFGPGTRLLVL.

The chain couples TRBV6-5 to TRBJ1-1; D might be TRBD1 (5 bases). The CDR3 sequence is 14 residues long. The V end was cut by 2 bases, the J end by 1 base, with 8 bases between. Germline CDR1 and CDR2: MNHEY and SVGAGI. CDR3: CASSYGGANTEAFF. Written as DNA, the CDR3 is TGTGCCAGCAGTTACGGAGGGGCGAACACTGAAGCTTTCTTT.

This clone appeared a few times. The V and J genes are TRBV7-2 and TRBJ2-1; D not certain. V shed 5 bases and J shed 0 bases, with 11 bases lying between them. This CDR3 is 15 amino acids long. Looked up from germline, CDR1 is SGHTA and CDR2 is FQGNSA. CDR3 in DNA: TGTGCCAGCAGCCCGGACGGAGCCTCCTACAATGAGCAGTTCTTC. Amino acids: CASSPDGASYNEQFF.

This rearrangement joins TRBV7-3 to TRBJ2-3, with 8 bases identical to TRBD2. This CDR3 is 15 amino acids long. J was trimmed by 1 base and V by 4 bases; bases with no gene match: 4. Germline loops: CDR1 SGHTA, CDR2 FQGTGA. DNA of the CDR3: TGTGCCAGCAGCTCGCGGGGGGCGGGCACAGATACGCAGTATTTT. It yields the protein CASSSRGAGTDTQYF. Based on the CDR3 plus reference TRBV7-3 and TRBJ2-3, the full variable domain is GAGVSQTPSNKVTEKGKYVELRCDPISGHTALYWYRQSLGQGPEFLIYFQGTGAADDSGLPNDRFFAVRPEGSVSTLKIQRTERGDSAVYLCASSSRGAGTDTQYFGPGTRLTVL.

The rearrangement links TRBV10-3 to TRBJ2-5; D not certain. Germline loops: CDR1 ENHRY, CDR2 SYGVKD. The CDR3 length is 13 residues. V was cut by 0 bases and J by 4 bases, with 6 bases left in between. The CDR3 nucleotides read TGTGCCATCAGTGAGTCCGCAGGAGAGACCCAGTACTTC. This encodes CAISESAGETQYF.

The chain combines TRBV27 with TRBJ1-5, with D hard to call. CDR1 is MNHEY and CDR2 is SMNVEV in the germline V gene (reference sequence). V lost 5 bases and J 0 bases, leaving 14 bases between the germline ends. The CDR3 is 16 residues long. DNA for the CDR3: TGTGCCAGCAGTACTCGTGACGGGGATAGCAATCAGCCCCAGCATTTT. It specifies CASSTRDGDSNQPQHF.

The V and J genes are TRBV19 and TRBJ2-3; weak D call: TRBD2 (6 bases). V was clipped by 8 bases and J by 0 bases, with 9 bases between them. Germline V CDR1 and CDR2: LNHDA, SQIVND (reference sequence). CDR3 length: 13 residues. CDR3 sequence: CASQDYSTDTQYF. In nucleotides, the CDR3 is TGTGCCAGTCAGGACTACAGCACAGATACGCAGTATTTT.

The V gene is TRBV7-9, the J gene TRBJ2-5; D possibly matches TRBD1 or TRBD2 (6 bases each). Trimming stripped 1 base from V and 1 base from J, with 10 bases between. This CDR3 is built from 15 residues. Germline V CDR1 and CDR2: SEHNR, FQNEAQ (reference sequence). CDR3 nucleotide sequence: TGTGCCAGCAGCTTAGGGAGGGGGACCCAAGAGACCCAGTACTTC. Its protein is CASSLGRGTQETQYF.

The chain recombines TRBV5-5 with TRBJ1-2; possibly TRBD1 for D (6 bases). The germline gives CDR1 SGHKS, CDR2 YYEKEE (reference sequence). Between the trimmed V and J ends, which lost 2 bases and 3 bases, there was a span of 8 bases. The CDR3 is made up of 13 amino acids. CDR3 region: CASSLTGHYGYTF. CDR3 nucleotide sequence: TGTGCCAGCAGCTTAACAGGGCACTATGGCTACACCTTC.

The chain joins TRBV5-4 to TRBJ2-3; 13 bases line up with TRBD2. The V and J ends lost 1 base and 3 bases, in that order; junction bases with no gene match: 2. The CDR3 covers 16 residues. Germline V CDR1 and CDR2: SGHNT, YYREEE (reference sequence). CDR3 DNA: TGTGCCAGCAGCTTGAGGACTAGCGGGAGTACAGATACGCAGTATTTT. It specifies CASSLRTSGSTDTQYF. Full variable domain (outside the CDR3, taken from reference TRBV5-4 and TRBJ2-3): ETGVTQSPTHLIKTRGQQVTLRCSSQSGHNTVSWYQQALGQGPQFIFQYYREEENGRGNFPPRFSGLQFPNYSSELNVNALELDDSALYLCASSLRTSGSTDTQYFGPGTRLTVL.

This clone was detected only once. This chain joins TRBV27 and TRBJ1-2, with D hard to call. The germline gives CDR1 MNHEY, CDR2 SMNVEV (reference sequence). The CDR3 is 16 residues long. The V end was cut by 0 bases, the J end by 8 bases, with 19 bases between. CDR3 in amino acids: CASSLSPTLAPRGYTF. The CDR3 nucleotides read TGTGCCAGCAGTTTATCACCGACTCTCGCCCCGAGGGGCTACACCTTC.

The chain couples TRBV3-1 (or the pseudogene TRBV3-2) to TRBJ2-1, with a tentative D call TRBD2 (6 bases). This CDR3 region has 17 residues. Germline CDR1 LGHDT, CDR2 YNNKEL (reference sequence). Trimming shortened V by 0 bases and J by 5 bases, and 17 bases separated the two germline ends. The CDR3 spells CASSQDVWASDDNEQFF. The CDR3 nucleotides read TGTGCCAGCAGCCAAGACGTGTGGGCTAGCGACGACAATGAGCAGTTCTTC.

The chain has TRBV6-5 and TRBJ2-5, with a tentative D call TRBD1 (5 bases). This CDR3 has 14 residues. Germline values: CDR1 MNHEY, CDR2 SVGAGI. Deletions cut 4 bases from V and 2 bases from J, with 11 bases between. CDR3 residues: CASSLAGPQETQYF. The CDR3 DNA reads TGTGCCAGCAGTTTGGCAGGGCCGCAAGAGACCCAGTACTTC.

This chain connects TRBV6-2 or TRBV6-3 to TRBJ2-7, with TRBD2 identical over 11 bases. The germline V gene encodes CDR1 MNHEY and CDR2 SVGEGT. Losses at the gene ends were 4 bases for V and 5 bases for J; bases not matched to a gene: 13. The CDR3 runs 17 residues. This CDR3 is CASSSPLAGGRRDEQYF. Here the CDR3 DNA reads TGTGCCAGCAGTTCCCCCCTAGCGGGAGGAAGGAGGGACGAGCAGTACTTC.